This T cell receptor (beta chain) comes out of a study of blood T cell repertoires in COVID-19. Study details: COVID-19 samples, acute and convalescent, were from the United States, Italy and Spain. The cDNA or gDNA used as material had been derived from T cells, B-cell-depleted T cells, or PBMCs.

The CDR3 length is 16 residues. CDR1 and CDR2 from the germline V gene are MDHEN and SYDVKM. V was trimmed by 10 bases and J by 0 bases, leaving 19 bases between them. Original handling: Amplified reference gene primers provided the basis for estimating nucleated cell counts. Repertoires were generated with immunoSEQ multiplex PCR, while TCRdb's copy carries only in-frame clones and drops some. V and J calls and clone size come straight from that table; D and trimming were deduced from the DNA. This table has 100,000 to 150,000 clones, about 70% appearing once. The receptor's source is a woman in her seventies with acute or convalescent COVID-19. The sequencing input was peripheral blood. This chain joins TRBV28 and TRBJ2-1; TRBD1 might be the D (5 bases). CDR3 sequence: CATSQRGRSSYNEQFF. In DNA form, the CDR3 reads TGTGCCACCTCCCAAAGGGGCAGGAGCTCCTACAATGAGCAGTTCTTC.